The T cell receptor beta chain described here comes from a study of early T cells in non-severe SARS-CoV-2 infection. The wider study: Chains stayed unpaired after sequencing of bulk RNA from unsorted whole blood.

As regards this clonotype: Its specificity is unknown.

The germline V gene encodes CDR1 SGHAT and CDR2 FQNNGV. V lost 3 bases and J 7 bases, leaving 11 bases between the germline ends. The length of the CDR3 is 13 residues. Study-wide results and limits: VDJdb matching skewed toward anti-spike CD8 responses, missing private and CD4 specificities.

TCRdb re-derived calls from the 5' RACE reads in MiXCR, one entry per CDR3 protein. Of tens of thousands of distinct CDR3 sequences listed, roughly 6.6% are singletons. The clonotype was recovered from an adult who was a healthcare worker with PCR-confirmed SARS-CoV-2 infection or an uninfected control (not recorded which). The sample was whole blood, taken at baseline. This rearrangement joins TRBV11-2 to TRBJ2-3, with D unclear. CDR3 amino acids: CASSLTVGNTQYF. As DNA, the CDR3 is TGTGCCAGCAGCTTGACGGTGGGGAATACGCAGTATTTT.